This record looks at one T cell receptor (beta chain) sequence and its context. Its target is unknown. This record belongs to a study of blood T cells in healthy people across ages. Broader study findings: PBMCs that were unsorted prevented a conclusive naive versus antigen-experienced comparison.

Donors were systemically healthy Caucasian individuals from Russia aged 6 to 90 years. The CDR3 spans 16 residues. V was shortened by 5 bases and J by 3 bases, with 17 bases between the two germline ends. Germline loops: CDR1 KGHSH, CDR2 LQKENI. The use of a sample-barcoded 5' primer and a J-beta primer mix characterized a second PCR of about 7 to 12 cycles. TCRdb redid the calling of the 5' RACE reads with MiXCR, one entry per CDR3 protein. The sample contains roughly 720,000 distinct CDR3 sequences, approximately 55% of which appear only once. This chain connects TRBV18 to TRBJ2-1, with D perhaps given as TRBD1 or TRBD2 (7 bases each). Sequenced: blood. The TCR sequence derives from a man at least 80 years old in good health. In nucleotides, the CDR3 is TGTGCCAGCTCATCATTCAGCGGGACAGACTACAATGAGCAGTTCTTC. Translated: CASSSFSGTDYNEQFF.